A selection of T cell receptor beta chains follows, all from one sample in a study of T cell repertoires in cytomegalovirus infection. No antigens are known for them. TCRdb independently ran MiXCR on the reads; one entry per CDR3 protein. The table shows some 500,000 distinct CDR3 sequences, with 40% occurring only once. The specimen comprised cultured PBMCs, sampled from culture after CMV antigen stimulation. The receptors shown here come from a human donor in good health (CMV status not recorded). Some clones in this sample may be carry-over from other donors' samples. Both conserved end residues are part of each CDR3. D genes are given only for firm matches. Clone size is given for some rows only: seen once, a few or many times, or a class if the clone is expanded.

CDR3 protein: CASHLDGNQPQHF
CDR3 DNA: TGTGCCAGTCATTTAGATGGCAATCAGCCCCAGCATTTT
J gene: TRBJ1-5
D gene: .
clone size: .
V gene: TRBV19

CDR3 protein: CSARDGGQGATEAFF
CDR3 DNA: TGCAGTGCTAGAGATGGGGGTCAGGGGGCTACTGAAGCTTTCTTT
J gene: TRBJ1-1
D gene: TRBD1
clone size: .
V gene: TRBV20-1

CDR3 protein: CASSFEGQVEAFF
CDR3 DNA: TGCGCCAGCAGCTTCGAAGGACAGGTAGAAGCTTTCTTT
J gene: TRBJ1-1
D gene: TRBD1
clone size: .
V gene: TRBV5-1

CDR3 protein: CASFRTGGTEAFF
CDR3 DNA: TGTGCCAGCTTTCGAACAGGAGGCACTGAAGCTTTCTTT
J gene: TRBJ1-1
D gene: .
clone size: .
V gene: TRBV6-2/TRBV6-3

CDR3 protein: CASSLRGGYNSPLHF
CDR3 DNA: TGCGCCAGCAGCCTCCGGGGGGGATATAATTCACCCCTCCACTTT
J gene: TRBJ1-6
D gene: .
clone size: few
V gene: TRBV4-1

CDR3 protein: CASSSKLAGQETQYF
CDR3 DNA: TGTGCCAGCAGCTCCAAACTAGCGGGTCAAGAGACCCAGTACTTC
J gene: TRBJ2-5
D gene: TRBD2
clone size: few
V gene: TRBV5-4

CDR3 protein: CSGGSTDTQYF
CDR3 DNA: TGCAGCGGTGGCAGCACAGATACGCAGTATTTT
J gene: TRBJ2-3
D gene: .
clone size: .
V gene: TRBV29-1

CDR3 protein: CASSRGASGGGETQYF
CDR3 DNA: TGTGCCAGCAGTCGGGGGGCTAGCGGCGGGGGGGAGACCCAGTACTTC
J gene: TRBJ2-5
D gene: TRBD2
clone size: many
V gene: TRBV7-2

CDR3 protein: CASSQGALYEQYF
CDR3 DNA: TGCGCCAGCAGCCAGGGAGCGTTATACGAGCAGTACTTC
J gene: TRBJ2-7
D gene: .
clone size: .
V gene: TRBV4-1

CDR3 protein: CASRDDRGPSEQFF
CDR3 DNA: TGTGCCAGCAGGGACGATCGCGGGCCTTCGGAGCAGTTCTTC
J gene: TRBJ2-1
D gene: .
clone size: few
V gene: TRBV7-8

CDR3 protein: CASSKTGTTYEQYF
CDR3 DNA: TGTGCCAGCAGCAAAACCGGGACAACCTACGAGCAGTACTTC
J gene: TRBJ2-7
D gene: .
clone size: .
V gene: TRBV7-9

CDR3 protein: CASSPDPGQGSTYGYTF
CDR3 DNA: TGTGCCAGCAGCCCCGATCCGGGACAGGGGAGTACCTATGGCTACACCTTC
J gene: TRBJ1-2
D gene: TRBD1
clone size: many
V gene: TRBV7-6

CDR3 protein: CASSEVGLGVNTEAFF
CDR3 DNA: TGTGCCAGCAGTGAAGTGGGCCTCGGGGTGAACACTGAAGCTTTCTTT
J gene: TRBJ1-1
D gene: .
clone size: few
V gene: TRBV6-1

CDR3 protein: CASSLSADLAKNIQYF
CDR3 DNA: TGTGCCAGCAGCTTGTCGGCAGACCTAGCCAAAAACATTCAGTACTTC
J gene: TRBJ2-4
D gene: .
clone size: few
V gene: TRBV7-3

CDR3 protein: CASSLDLYNEQFF
CDR3 DNA: TGTGCCAGCAGCTTAGACCTATACAATGAGCAGTTCTTC
J gene: TRBJ2-1
D gene: .
clone size: .
V gene: TRBV7-2

CDR3 protein: CSGRYRGETYNEQFF
CDR3 DNA: TGCAGCGGTCGATACAGGGGTGAAACCTACAATGAGCAGTTCTTC
J gene: TRBJ2-1
D gene: TRBD1
clone size: few
V gene: TRBV29-1

CDR3 protein: CASSPRTSSTDTQYF
CDR3 DNA: TGTGCCAGCAGCCCTCGGACCTCTAGCACAGATACGCAGTATTTT
J gene: TRBJ2-3
D gene: .
clone size: many
V gene: TRBV7-6

CDR3 protein: CASTTGLQPYGYTF
CDR3 DNA: TGTGCCAGCACAACGGGACTCCAACCCTATGGCTACACCTTC
J gene: TRBJ1-2
D gene: .
clone size: .
V gene: TRBV12-3/TRBV12-4

CDR3 protein: CASSPSLGPQHF
CDR3 DNA: TGTGCCAGCAGTCCCTCCTTGGGGCCCCAGCATTTT
J gene: TRBJ1-5
D gene: .
clone size: .
V gene: TRBV27

CDR3 protein: CASSYSRPLGNEQFF
CDR3 DNA: TGTGCCAGCAGTTACTCAAGACCCCTCGGCAATGAGCAGTTCTTC
J gene: TRBJ2-1
D gene: .
clone size: few
V gene: TRBV6-6

CDR3 protein: CASMALRGTSGNTIYF
CDR3 DNA: TGTGCCAGTATGGCCTTACGAGGGACATCTGGAAACACCATATATTTT
J gene: TRBJ1-3
D gene: .
clone size: .
V gene: TRBV19

CDR3 protein: CASSFLQGTGEFGRPNEQFF
CDR3 DNA: TGTGCCAGCAGTTTTCTCCAAGGGACAGGGGAATTCGGACGCCCTAATGAGCAGTTCTTC
J gene: TRBJ2-1
D gene: TRBD1
clone size: few
V gene: TRBV12-3/TRBV12-4

CDR3 protein: CASSYQQGILSGYTF
CDR3 DNA: TGTGCCAGCAGCTACCAACAGGGAATCCTCTCTGGCTACACCTTC
J gene: TRBJ1-2
D gene: .
clone size: .
V gene: TRBV7-2

CDR3 protein: CASSTTSPETQYF
CDR3 DNA: TGTGCCAGCAGTACTACTAGCCCAGAGACCCAGTACTTC
J gene: TRBJ2-5
D gene: .
clone size: .
V gene: TRBV6-5

CDR3 protein: CASSRGQVEGNTIYF
CDR3 DNA: TGTGCCAGCAGCCGCGGACAGGTCGAAGGAAACACCATATATTTT
J gene: TRBJ1-3
D gene: TRBD1
clone size: once
V gene: TRBV6-2/TRBV6-3

CDR3 protein: CASSYPPGRSKDTQYF
CDR3 DNA: TGTGCCAGCAGTTACCCCCCGGGACGGAGCAAAGATACGCAGTATTTT
J gene: TRBJ2-3
D gene: .
clone size: .
V gene: TRBV6-1

CDR3 protein: CASSLFGELFF
CDR3 DNA: TGCGCCAGCAGCCTTTTCGGGGAGCTGTTTTTT
J gene: TRBJ2-2
D gene: .
clone size: few
V gene: TRBV4-1

CDR3 protein: CASSQDGARQGGPDTQYF
CDR3 DNA: TGCGCCAGCAGCCAAGACGGGGCGCGCCAGGGTGGCCCAGATACGCAGTATTTT
J gene: TRBJ2-3
D gene: .
clone size: .
V gene: TRBV4-1

CDR3 protein: CASSRLGQGVYMNTEAFF
CDR3 DNA: TGCGCCAGCAGCCGCCTAGGACAGGGGGTATACATGAACACTGAAGCTTTCTTT
J gene: TRBJ1-1
D gene: TRBD1
clone size: many
V gene: TRBV4-1

CDR3 protein: CASSNHPLVGRGRVSVGYTF
CDR3 DNA: TGTGCCAGCAGCAACCATCCCCTCGTCGGCAGGGGGCGCGTCTCCGTTGGCTACACCTTC
J gene: TRBJ1-2
D gene: TRBD1
clone size: .
V gene: TRBV7-2

CDR3 protein: CASLRGGPGYNEQFF
CDR3 DNA: TGTGCCAGCCTCCGAGGGGGGCCCGGGTACAATGAGCAGTTCTTC
J gene: TRBJ2-1
D gene: .
clone size: .
V gene: TRBV7-2

CDR3 protein: CSARDRRTNYEQYF
CDR3 DNA: TGCAGTGCTAGAGACCGTCGGACGAACTACGAGCAGTACTTC
J gene: TRBJ2-7
D gene: .
clone size: .
V gene: TRBV20-1